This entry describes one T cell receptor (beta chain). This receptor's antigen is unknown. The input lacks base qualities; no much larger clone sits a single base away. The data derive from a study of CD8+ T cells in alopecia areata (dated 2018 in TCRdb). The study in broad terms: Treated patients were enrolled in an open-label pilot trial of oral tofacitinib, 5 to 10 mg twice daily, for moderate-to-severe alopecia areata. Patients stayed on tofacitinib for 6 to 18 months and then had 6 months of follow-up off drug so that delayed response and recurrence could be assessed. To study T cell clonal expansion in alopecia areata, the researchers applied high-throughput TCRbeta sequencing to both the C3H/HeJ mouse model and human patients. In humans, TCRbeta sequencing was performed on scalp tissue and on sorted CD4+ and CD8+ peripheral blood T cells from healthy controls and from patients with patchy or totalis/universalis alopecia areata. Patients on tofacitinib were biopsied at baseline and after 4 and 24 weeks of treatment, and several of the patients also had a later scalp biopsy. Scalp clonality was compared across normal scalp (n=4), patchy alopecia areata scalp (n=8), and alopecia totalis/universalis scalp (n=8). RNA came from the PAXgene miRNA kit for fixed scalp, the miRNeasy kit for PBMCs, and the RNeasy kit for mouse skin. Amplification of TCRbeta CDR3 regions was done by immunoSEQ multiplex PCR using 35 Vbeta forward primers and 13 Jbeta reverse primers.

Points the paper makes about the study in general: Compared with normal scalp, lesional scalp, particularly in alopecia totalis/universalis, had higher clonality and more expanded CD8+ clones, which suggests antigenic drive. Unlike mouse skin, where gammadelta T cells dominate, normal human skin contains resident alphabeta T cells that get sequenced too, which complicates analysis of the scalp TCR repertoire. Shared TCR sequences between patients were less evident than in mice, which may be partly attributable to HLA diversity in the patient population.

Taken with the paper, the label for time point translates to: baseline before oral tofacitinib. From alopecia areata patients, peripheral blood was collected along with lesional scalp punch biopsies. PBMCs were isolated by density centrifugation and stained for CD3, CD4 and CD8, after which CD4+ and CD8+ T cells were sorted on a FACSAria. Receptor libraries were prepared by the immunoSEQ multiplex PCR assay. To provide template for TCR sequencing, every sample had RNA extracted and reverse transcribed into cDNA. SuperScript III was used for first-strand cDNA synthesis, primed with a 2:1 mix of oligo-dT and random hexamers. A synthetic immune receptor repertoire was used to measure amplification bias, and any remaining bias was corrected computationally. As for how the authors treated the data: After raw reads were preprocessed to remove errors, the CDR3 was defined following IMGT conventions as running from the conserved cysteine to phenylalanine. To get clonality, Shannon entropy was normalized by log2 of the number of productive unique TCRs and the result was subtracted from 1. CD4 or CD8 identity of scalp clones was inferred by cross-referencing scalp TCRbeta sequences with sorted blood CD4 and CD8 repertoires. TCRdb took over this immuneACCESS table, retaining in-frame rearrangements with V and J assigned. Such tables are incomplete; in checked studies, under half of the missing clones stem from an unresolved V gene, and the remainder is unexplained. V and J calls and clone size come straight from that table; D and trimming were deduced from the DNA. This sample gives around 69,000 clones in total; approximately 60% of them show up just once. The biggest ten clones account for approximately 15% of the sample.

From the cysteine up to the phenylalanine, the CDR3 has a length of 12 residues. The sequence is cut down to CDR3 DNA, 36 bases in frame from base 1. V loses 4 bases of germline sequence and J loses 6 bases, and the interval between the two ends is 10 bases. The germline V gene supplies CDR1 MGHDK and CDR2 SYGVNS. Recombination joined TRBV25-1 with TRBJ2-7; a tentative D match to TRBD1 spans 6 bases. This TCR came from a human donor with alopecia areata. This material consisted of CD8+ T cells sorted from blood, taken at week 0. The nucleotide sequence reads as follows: TGTGCCAGCAGTGCAGGGGTTCGCGAGCAGTACTTC. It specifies CASSAGVREQYF.